This TCR beta chain comes out of a study of blood T cell repertoires in COVID-19. Profiled with immunoSEQ multiplex PCR; TCRdb holds only in-frame clones, not every one. In the table there are about 270,000 clones, under 90% of which are singletons. Germline CDR1 SGHVS, CDR2 FQNEAQ. The CDR3 covers 14 residues. Germline trimming cut 5 bases from V and 8 bases from J; bases unmatched to any gene: 6. The V gene is TRBV7-8, the J gene TRBJ2-4; 10 bases are a match to TRBD1. This receptor was taken from a young woman with acute or convalescent COVID-19. The sequencing input was peripheral blood. The CDR3 loop reads CASSRDRGRDIQYF. The DNA of the CDR3 is TGTGCCAGCAGCCGAGACAGGGGGCGGGACATTCAGTACTTC.